This entry lists 2 T cell receptor beta chains sequenced from one sample in a study of OX40 agonist ivuxolimab in advanced cancers. Preparation of the library involved the immunoSEQ multiplex PCR assay. The clones in this table, taken by TCRdb from immuneACCESS, are in-frame only. Not every clone is retained; where verified, under half of the shortfall comes from an unresolved V gene, and the cause of the rest is unknown. Here the sample has approximately 84,000 clones; 89% occur a single time. Of the sample, about 0.2% falls within the top ten clones. The sequences come from CD4+ or CD8+ T cells sorted from blood, collected in a trial of the OX40 agonist ivuxolimab. Source of these receptors: an adult with an advanced solid tumor such as melanoma, head and neck, liver or kidney cancer.

The rearrangement links TRBV5-1 to TRBJ1-4; perhaps TRBD1 as D (6 bases). V gave up 4 bases and J gave up 8 bases, with 24 bases separating them. The CDR3 extends over 17 amino acids. Germline CDR1 and CDR2: SGHRS and YFSETQ. DNA of the CDR3: TGCGCCAGCAGCCGAACTGACACAGGGCTGGTTGGGGAAAAACTGTTTTTT. Protein sequence: CASSRTDTGLVGEKLFF.

The chain has TRBV5-1 and TRBJ1-2, with TRBD1 matching 9 bases. The CDR3 consists of 15 residues. The V segment lost 3 bases and the J segment 6 bases; nucleotides outside the gene matches: 9. Germline V gene sequence: CDR1 SGHRS, CDR2 YFSETQ. In DNA form, the CDR3 reads TGCGCCAGCAGCTCAGGACGGACAGGGGTTGATGGCTACACCTTC. Its translation: CASSSGRTGVDGYTF.